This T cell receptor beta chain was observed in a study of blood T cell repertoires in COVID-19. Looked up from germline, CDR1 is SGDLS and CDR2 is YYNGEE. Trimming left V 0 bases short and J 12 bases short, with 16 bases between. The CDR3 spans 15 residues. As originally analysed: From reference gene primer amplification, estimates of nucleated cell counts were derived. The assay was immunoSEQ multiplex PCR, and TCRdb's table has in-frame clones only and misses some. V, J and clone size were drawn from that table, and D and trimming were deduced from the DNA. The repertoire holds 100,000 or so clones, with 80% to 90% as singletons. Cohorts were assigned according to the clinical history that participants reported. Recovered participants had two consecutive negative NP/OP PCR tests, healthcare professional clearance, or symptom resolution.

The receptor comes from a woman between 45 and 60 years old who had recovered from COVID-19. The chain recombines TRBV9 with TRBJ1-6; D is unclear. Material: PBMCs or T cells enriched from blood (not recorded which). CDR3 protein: CASSVGLAPEGPLHF. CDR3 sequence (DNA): TGTGCCAGCAGCGTAGGGTTGGCTCCCGAGGGACCCCTCCACTTT.